The sequence of this TCR beta chain was determined in a study of T-cell memory formation after mild COVID-19. Study overall: Across donors, TCR clusters were largely donor specific.

Each CDR3 protein is one row after TCRdb ran MiXCR on the 5' RACE reads. Altogether 30,000 to 45,000 distinct CDR3 sequences are present, about an eighth being singletons, with the ten largest covering 25% to 30%. This clonotype was counted at least ten times. This CDR3 is built from 16 residues. Germline V gene sequence: CDR1 LGHNA, CDR2 YNFKEQ. V lost 0 bases and J 1 base, leaving 11 bases between the germline ends. V gene TRBV4-2 combines with J gene TRBJ2-3, with D possibly being TRBD2 (5 bases). The clonotype was recovered from a man aged 18 to 30 who had mild COVID-19 (a few samples of this study predate the infection). Cell type and time point are not known. Source material: PBMCs or a T cell subset sorted from them (not recorded which). CDR3 DNA sequence: TGTGCCAGCAGCCAAGATCTATACGGGGGCACAGATACGCAGTATTTT. As protein: CASSQDLYGGTDTQYF.